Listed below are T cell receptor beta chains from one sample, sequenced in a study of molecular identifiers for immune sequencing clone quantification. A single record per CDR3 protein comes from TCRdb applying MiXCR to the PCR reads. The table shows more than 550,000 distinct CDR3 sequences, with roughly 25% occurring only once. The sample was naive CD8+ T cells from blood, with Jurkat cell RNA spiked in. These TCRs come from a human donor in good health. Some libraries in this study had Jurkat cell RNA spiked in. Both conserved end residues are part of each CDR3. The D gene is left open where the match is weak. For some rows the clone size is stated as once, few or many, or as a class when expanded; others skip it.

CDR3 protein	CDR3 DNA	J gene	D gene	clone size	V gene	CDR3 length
CASSPTDVFYEQYF	TGTGCCAGCTCACCTACGGATGTTTTTTATGAGCAGTACTTC	TRBJ2-7	NA	many	TRBV18	14
CAIGDTYYKQYF	TGTGCCATCGGGGACACCTACTACAAGCAGTACTTC	TRBJ2-7	NA	NA	TRBV10-3	12
CASSEWETDEQYF	TGTGCCAGCAGTGAATGGGAAACGGACGAGCAGTACTTC	TRBJ2-7	NA	many	TRBV25-1	13
CASSNRAGSRDEKLFF	TGTGCCAGCAGCAATCGTGCCGGGAGCAGAGATGAAAAACTGTTTTTT	TRBJ1-4	NA	NA	TRBV11-2	16
CSAPLIRSYEQYF	TGCAGTGCTCCGCTGATCCGGTCCTACGAGCAGTACTTC	TRBJ2-7	NA	many	TRBV20-1	13
CASSQDGRRTDTQYF	TGCGCCAGCAGCCAAGACGGGCGCCGGACAGATACGCAGTATTTT	TRBJ2-3	NA	many	TRBV4-3	15
CSAIRTGGGNTIYF	TGCAGTGCTATCAGGACAGGGGGCGGAAACACCATATATTTT	TRBJ1-3	TRBD1	many	TRBV20-1	14
CAIEHREYEQYF	TGTGCCATTGAGCACAGAGAGTACGAGCAGTACTTC	TRBJ2-7	NA	many	TRBV7-9	12
CASSSGHHTGELFF	TGTGCCAGCAGCTCGGGACACCACACCGGGGAGCTGTTTTTT	TRBJ2-2	NA	few	TRBV7-6	14
CSARGSYTEAFF	TGCAGTGCTAGGGGCAGTTACACTGAAGCTTTCTTT	TRBJ1-1	NA	many	TRBV20-1	12
CASSPGAANSPLHF	TGTGCCAGCAGTCCCGGGGCAGCAAATTCACCCCTCCACTTT	TRBJ1-6	NA	NA	TRBV27	14
CASSAPPNTEAFF	TGTGCCAGCAGCGCCCCCCCGAACACTGAAGCTTTCTTT	TRBJ1-1	NA	many	TRBV9	13
CASSLEVVVRGNEKLFF	TGTGCCAGCAGCTTAGAGGTGGTTGTCAGGGGCAATGAAAAACTGTTTTTT	TRBJ1-4	NA	NA	TRBV7-2	17
CSVEEPGPYGYTF	TGCAGCGTTGAAGAGCCGGGACCCTATGGCTACACCTTC	TRBJ1-2	NA	few	TRBV29-1	13
CASSPRTGGGSDTQYF	TGTGCCAGCAGTCCACGGACGGGGGGGGGCTCAGATACGCAGTATTTT	TRBJ2-3	TRBD2	many	TRBV12-3/TRBV12-4	16
CAGSVVGAWDTQYF	TGTGCCGGCAGCGTAGTAGGGGCATGGGATACGCAGTATTTT	TRBJ2-3	NA	NA	TRBV9	14
CASSGRDRGLGYTF	TGTGCCAGCAGCGGCCGGGACAGGGGGCTTGGCTACACCTTC	TRBJ1-2	TRBD1	few	TRBV5-3	14
CASSPLGGGGVEQFF	TGCGCCAGCAGCCCGCTAGGTGGGGGAGGAGTTGAGCAGTTCTTC	TRBJ2-1	NA	NA	TRBV4-3	15
CASSPDKWESEAFF	TGCGCCAGCAGCCCGGACAAGTGGGAAAGTGAAGCTTTCTTT	TRBJ1-1	NA	many	TRBV5-1	14
CASSQDYRQVDIQYF	TGTGCCAGCAGCCAAGATTACCGGCAGGTGGACATTCAGTACTTC	TRBJ2-4	NA	NA	TRBV4-2	15
CASSYSGGGVSNQPQHF	TGTGCCAGCAGTTACTCGGGGGGAGGGGTCAGCAATCAGCCCCAGCATTTT	TRBJ1-5	NA	many	TRBV6-2/TRBV6-3	17
CASSAGTGGIGELFF	TGTGCCAGCAGCGCTGGGACAGGGGGAATCGGGGAGCTGTTTTTT	TRBJ2-2	TRBD1	NA	TRBV7-6	15
CSATKKRLAGPSGTQYF	TGCAGTGCTACCAAGAAGCGACTAGCGGGGCCCTCCGGGACCCAGTACTTC	TRBJ2-5	TRBD2	NA	TRBV20-1	17
CASSQEIAGVADTQYF	TGTGCCAGCAGCCAAGAGATAGCGGGAGTGGCAGATACGCAGTATTTT	TRBJ2-3	TRBD2	many	TRBV4-2	16
CAWSHGTGQETQYF	TGTGCCTGGAGTCACGGGACAGGGCAAGAGACCCAGTACTTC	TRBJ2-5	TRBD1	many	TRBV30	14
CASRGGRGGLTDTQYF	TGTGCCAGCAGGGGGGGACGGGGGGGTTTGACAGATACGCAGTATTTT	TRBJ2-3	TRBD2	few	TRBV12-3/TRBV12-4	16
CSARGWGNEQFF	TGCAGTGCTAGAGGTTGGGGCAATGAGCAGTTCTTC	TRBJ2-1	NA	few	TRBV20-1	12
CASSVGTEDYEQYF	TGTGCCAGCAGCGTAGGGACGGAGGACTACGAGCAGTACTTC	TRBJ2-7	NA	NA	TRBV9	14
CSARDRAFTEAFF	TGCAGTGCTAGAGATAGGGCTTTCACTGAAGCTTTCTTT	TRBJ1-1	NA	once	TRBV20-1	13
CASSLTVNGKLFF	TGTGCCAGTAGTCTGACAGTCAATGGAAAACTGTTTTTT	TRBJ1-4	NA	few	TRBV19	13
CSGQVNTEAFF	TGCAGCGGACAGGTTAACACTGAAGCTTTCTTT	TRBJ1-1	NA	many	TRBV29-1	11
CASSLTSGRANEQFF	TGTGCCAGCAGCTTAACTAGCGGGAGGGCCAATGAGCAGTTCTTC	TRBJ2-1	TRBD2	many	TRBV7-9	15
CASSLADAGRDEQYF	TGTGCCAGCAGTCTCGCGGATGCAGGTAGGGACGAGCAGTACTTC	TRBJ2-7	NA	few	TRBV6-2/TRBV6-3	15
CASSTWTGIDTEAFF	TGTGCCAGTAGTACTTGGACAGGGATCGACACTGAAGCTTTCTTT	TRBJ1-1	TRBD1	NA	TRBV19	15
CSASSVYSNQPQHF	TGCAGTGCTAGTTCCGTATATAGCAATCAGCCCCAGCATTTT	TRBJ1-5	NA	NA	TRBV20-1	14
CASSQGSSGSSVHLGTDTQYF	TGTGCCAGCAGCCAAGGGTCTAGCGGGAGTAGCGTCCATCTTGGCACAGATACGCAGTATTTT	TRBJ2-3	TRBD2	NA	TRBV3-1	21